Below are 22 T cell receptor beta chains sequenced from a single sample in a study of vaccination and CD4 T cells after COVID-19. With the Oncomine TCR Beta short-read assay, DNA from cultured CD4+ T cells was sequenced. TCRdb fed the PCR reads into MiXCR, producing one record per CDR3 protein. Here the sample spans 10,000 to 15,000 distinct CDR3 sequences, around a third being singletons. This sample's treatment: approximately 9-day PBMC culture with coronavirus spike peptide pools or control peptides (ViraFEST assay). No antigens are known for them. The sample comprised cultured CD4+ T cells from blood. These receptors all stem from a human donor with COVID-19.

This clonotype is a singleton in its sample. CDR3 in DNA: TGTGCCAGCACCACTACAGGTATTAACAATCAGCCCCAGCATTTT. It encodes CASTTTGINNQPQHF. This chain uses TRBV6-1 with TRBJ1-5; D perhaps matches TRBD1 (5 bases). Trimming cost V 7 bases and J 3 bases, with 16 bases left between them. Germline CDR1 MNHNS, CDR2 SASEGT. The CDR3 covers 15 residues.

This clonotype was seen a few times. This chain connects TRBV2 to TRBJ1-2, with TRBD1 matching over 8 bases. The junction had 8 bases not matched to a gene; V was cut back by 5 bases and J by 6 bases. Germline V gene lookup returns CDR1 SNHLY and CDR2 FYNNEI. The CDR3 sequence is 14 residues long. The CDR3 DNA reads as TGTGCCAGCAGTCTCGGACAGGGAGGAGATGGCTACACCTTC. Protein sequence: CASSLGQGGDGYTF.

The genes are TRBV29-1 and TRBJ2-7; the D call may be TRBD1 or TRBD2 (5 bases each). The V end was cut by 7 bases, the J end by 6 bases, with 13 bases between. From germline, CDR1 is SQVTM and CDR2 ANQGSEA. The CDR3 is 11 residues long. CDR3 DNA sequence: TGCAGCGCCGGGACGGCGGGCGAGCAGTACTTC. As protein: CSAGTAGEQYF.

This rearrangement joins TRBV5-4 to TRBJ1-2; possibly TRBD1 for D (6 bases). Germline V lookup: CDR1 SGHNT, CDR2 YYREEE (reference sequence). The CDR3 sequence is 13 residues long. Between the trimmed V and J ends, which lost 2 bases and 6 bases, there was a span of 11 bases. The CDR3 DNA follows: TGTGCCAGCAGCTTACAGGGTACGAATGGCTACACCTTC. Its translation: CASSLQGTNGYTF.

This chain links TRBV28 with TRBJ1-2; D is uncertain. The V and J ends lost 5 bases and 4 bases respectively, with 5 bases between them. The CDR3 covers 11 residues. In germline, CDR1 is MDHEN, CDR2 SYDVKM. The CDR3 loop is CASSNTYGYTF. CDR3 DNA: TGTGCCAGCAGTAACACCTATGGCTACACCTTC.

The V call is TRBV7-6, the J call TRBJ2-1; D may be TRBD2 (7 bases). Germline loops: CDR1 SGHVS, CDR2 FNYEAQ. CDR3 length equals 17 residues. Trimming stripped 5 bases from V and 0 bases from J, with 17 bases between. The CDR3 DNA is TGTGCCAGCAGCATCACTTCCGGGGGGCGCTCCTACAATGAGCAGTTCTTC. This sequence encodes CASSITSGGRSYNEQFF.

This clonotype has more than one count but fewer than ten. The chain couples TRBV5-1 to TRBJ1-2; 7 nucleotides align to TRBD1. The V gene end was trimmed by 0 bases and the J gene end by 4 bases; junction bases not matched to a gene: 6. Germline lookup yields CDR1 SGHRS and CDR2 YFSETQ. This CDR3 is 15 amino acids long. CDR3 nucleotides: TGCGCCAGCAGCTTGGAGGGGCAGGGGGTCTATGGCTACACCTTC. Protein sequence: CASSLEGQGVYGYTF.

This clonotype was counted a few times. The chain employs TRBV15 and TRBJ1-3; D gene ambiguous. V lost 0 bases and J 0 bases, leaving 9 bases between the germline ends. Germline V gene lookup returns CDR1 LNHNV and CDR2 YYDKDF (reference sequence). The CDR3 length is 16 residues. The CDR3 coding sequence is TGTGCCACCAGCAGAGATATGGGTCTCTCTGGAAACACCATATATTTT. Encoded protein: CATSRDMGLSGNTIYF.

The chain recombines TRBV18 with TRBJ1-3; D unresolved. There are 12 residues in the CDR3. V lost 3 bases, J lost 7 bases, and 7 bases lay in between. CDR1 is KGHSH and CDR2 is LQKENI in the germline V gene. CDR3 in amino acids: CASSPPRNTIYF. As DNA, the CDR3 is TGTGCCAGCTCACCCCCCCGGAACACCATATATTTT.

The chain employs TRBV12-3 or TRBV12-4 and TRBJ1-2; D ambiguous. The CDR3 is 14 residues long. Deletions cut 5 bases from V and 2 bases from J, with 12 bases between. CDR3 sequence (DNA): TGTGCCAGCAGTAGAGAGCAATCCAACTATGGCTACACCTTC. Translated: CASSREQSNYGYTF.

This sequence joins TRBV7-4 and TRBJ1-1, with a possible D match to TRBD1 (5 bases). The V gene's germline CDR1 is SGHVT and CDR2 SQSDAQ. There are 15 residues in the CDR3. V was trimmed by 7 bases and J by 5 bases, leaving 20 bases between them. This CDR3 is CASTECRVMFTEAFF. The DNA of the CDR3 is TGTGCCAGCACCGAATGCAGGGTAATGTTTACTGAAGCTTTCTTT.

The rearrangement uses TRBV7-3 and TRBJ2-2; D gene unclear. V shed 6 bases and J shed 0 bases, with 8 bases lying between them. The V gene's germline CDR1 is SGHTA and CDR2 FQGTGA. The CDR3 consists of 14 residues. DNA of the CDR3: TGTGCCAGCAGTTTCCTAGCGAACACCGGGGAGCTGTTTTTT. Translating it yields CASSFLANTGELFF.

The chain has TRBV30 and TRBJ1-3, with 7 bases fitting TRBD1. The CDR3 is 14 residues long. Germline CDR1 GTSNPN, CDR2 SVGIG (reference sequence). V was pared by 2 bases and J by 4 bases, with 5 bases of the junction left unmatched. The DNA for the CDR3 is TGTGCCTGGAGTCGGGACAGCTTCGGAAACACCATATATTTT. Translated, it gives CAWSRDSFGNTIYF.

The chain recombines TRBV27 with TRBJ2-1, with 10 nucleotides matching TRBD2. Germline CDR1 is MNHEY and CDR2 is SMNVEV (reference sequence). The junction had 10 bases not matched to a gene; V was cut back by 4 bases and J by 7 bases. This CDR3 is built from 16 residues. This CDR3 reads CASSSLLAGPTNEQFF. As DNA, the CDR3 is TGTGCCAGCAGTTCCTTACTAGCGGGGCCTACAAATGAGCAGTTCTTC.

This clonotype was seen a handful of times. The chain employs TRBV20-1 and TRBJ1-6; D perhaps matches TRBD1 (6 bases). Trimming removed 5 bases at V and 7 bases at J, with 15 bases between. Germline lookup yields CDR1 DFQATT and CDR2 SNEGSKA (reference sequence). The CDR3 has 14 amino acids. The CDR3 spells CSAADRLGNSPLHF. The CDR3 DNA sequence: TGCAGTGCTGCTGACAGGTTGGGAAATTCACCCCTCCACTTT.

The gene calls are TRBV5-1 and TRBJ1-4; D is ambiguous. The CDR3 is 15 amino acids. Deletions cut 0 bases from V and 0 bases from J, with 6 bases between. The germline V gene has CDR1 SGHRS and CDR2 YFSETQ. CDR3: CASSLVPATNEKLFF. The CDR3 nucleotides read TGCGCCAGCAGCTTGGTCCCCGCAACTAATGAAAAACTGTTTTTT. Full variable domain (outside the CDR3, taken from reference TRBV5-1 and TRBJ1-4): KAGVTQTPRYLIKTRGQQVTLSCSPISGHRSVSWYQQTPGQGLQFLFEYFSETQRNKGNFPGRFSGRQFSNSRSEMNVSTLELGDSALYLCASSLVPATNEKLFFGSGTQLSVL.

The chain employs TRBV19 and TRBJ1-5, with 9 bases aligning to TRBD1. V shed 0 bases, J shed 5 bases, and the junction held 2 bases outside the gene matches. CDR3 length: 15 residues. Germline assignment: CDR1 LNHDA and CDR2 SQIVND (reference sequence). CDR3 protein: CASSIERTGDQPQHF. In nucleotides, the CDR3 is TGTGCCAGTAGTATAGAAAGGACAGGGGATCAGCCCCAGCATTTT. Supplemented by reference TRBV19 and TRBJ1-5, the full variable domain reads DGGITQSPKYLFRKEGQNVTLSCEQNLNHDAMYWYRQDPGQGLRLIYYSQIVNDFQKGDIAEGYSVSREKKESFPLTVTSAQKNPTAFYLCASSIERTGDQPQHFGDGTRLSIL.

The V call is TRBV12-3 or TRBV12-4, the J call TRBJ1-2, with TRBD1 matching 10 bases. V lost 1 base and J lost 8; bases outside the gene matches: 4. CDR3 size: 14 residues. The CDR3 bases are TGTGCCAGCAGTTTAGGTGGGACAGGGGAGGGCTACACCTTC. Encoded protein: CASSLGGTGEGYTF.

Details on this clonotype: The junction departs from the called germline gene at one end, perhaps through a read error. The rearrangement links TRBV7-2 to TRBJ1-3; the D gene is possibly TRBD1 (5 bases). The CDR3 contains 16 residues. Germline V gene sequence: CDR1 SGHTA, CDR2 FQGNSA. The CDR3 loop reads CASSLRGGVGRNTTYF. The CDR3 nucleotides are TGTGCCAGCAGCTTAAGGGGTGGAGTCGGTAGAAACACCACATATTTT.

J is TRBJ2-1 and V is TRBV6-5, with a tentative D call TRBD1 (5 bases). Germline V CDR1 and CDR2: MNHEY, SVGAGI. Trimming took 3 bases from V and 5 from J, leaving 11 bases between them. This CDR3 has 14 residues. Here the CDR3 DNA reads TGTGCCAGCAGTTATGGGGCAGGGAACAATGAGCAGTTCTTC. It yields the protein CASSYGAGNNEQFF.

Only a few counts were recorded for this clonotype. The rearrangement links TRBV7-2 to TRBJ2-7; 8 bases are a match to TRBD1. Germline V lookup: CDR1 SGHTA, CDR2 FQGNSA. The length of the CDR3 is 16 residues. The V gene end was trimmed by 3 bases and the J gene end by 7 bases; junction bases not matched to a gene: 14. CDR3 sequence: CASSFQSGTGPWEQYF. Written as DNA, the CDR3 is TGTGCCAGCAGCTTCCAATCCGGGACAGGCCCCTGGGAGCAGTACTTC.

The chain carries TRBV10-3 and TRBJ2-3; possible D gene TRBD2, 5 bases. The CDR3 length is 15 residues. Trimming took 6 bases from V and 2 from J, leaving 15 bases between them. CDR1 ENHRY and CDR2 SYGVKD come from the germline V gene. The CDR3 bases are TGTGCCATCAGATTCGGCTCGCGGGCCACAGATACGCAGTATTTT. Residues: CAIRFGSRATDTQYF.